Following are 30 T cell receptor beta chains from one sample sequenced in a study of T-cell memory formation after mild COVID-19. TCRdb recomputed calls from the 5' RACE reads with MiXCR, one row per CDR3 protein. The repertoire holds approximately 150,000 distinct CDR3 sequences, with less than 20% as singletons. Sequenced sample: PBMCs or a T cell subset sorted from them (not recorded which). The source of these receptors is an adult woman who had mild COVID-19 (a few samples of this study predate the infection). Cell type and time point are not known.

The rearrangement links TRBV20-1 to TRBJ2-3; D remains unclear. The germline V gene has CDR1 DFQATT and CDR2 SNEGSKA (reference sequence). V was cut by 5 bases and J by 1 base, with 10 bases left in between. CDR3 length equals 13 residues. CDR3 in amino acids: CSARRLGTDTQYF. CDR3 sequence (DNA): TGCAGTGCTCGGAGATTGGGCACAGATACGCAGTATTTT.

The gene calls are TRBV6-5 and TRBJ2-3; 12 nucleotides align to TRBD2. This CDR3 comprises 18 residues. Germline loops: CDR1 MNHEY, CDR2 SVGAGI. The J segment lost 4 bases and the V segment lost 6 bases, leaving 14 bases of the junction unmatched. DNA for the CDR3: TGTGCCAGCAGGGTACTAGCGGGAGGTTTCCCGGGGGCAGATACGCAGTATTTT. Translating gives CASRVLAGGFPGADTQYF.

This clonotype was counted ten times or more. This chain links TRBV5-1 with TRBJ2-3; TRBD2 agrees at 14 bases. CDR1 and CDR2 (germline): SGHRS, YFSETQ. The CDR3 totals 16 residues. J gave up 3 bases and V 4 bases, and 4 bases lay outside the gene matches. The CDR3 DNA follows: TGCGCCAGCAGCCTCGGACTAGCGGGAGGAACAGATACGCAGTATTTT. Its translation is CASSLGLAGGTDTQYF.

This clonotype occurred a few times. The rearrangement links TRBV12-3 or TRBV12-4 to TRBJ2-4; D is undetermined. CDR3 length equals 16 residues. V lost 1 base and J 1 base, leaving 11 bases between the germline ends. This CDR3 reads CASSLGSPLAKNIQYF. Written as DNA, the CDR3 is TGTGCCAGCAGTTTAGGGAGCCCTCTCGCCAAAAACATTCAGTACTTC.

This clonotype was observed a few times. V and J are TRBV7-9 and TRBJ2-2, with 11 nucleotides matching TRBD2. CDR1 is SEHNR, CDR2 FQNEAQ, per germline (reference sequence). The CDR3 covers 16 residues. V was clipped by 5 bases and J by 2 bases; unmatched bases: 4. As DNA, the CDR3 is TGTGCCAGCAGCCGGACTAGCGGGTCTAACACCGGGGAGCTGTTTTTT. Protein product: CASSRTSGSNTGELFF.

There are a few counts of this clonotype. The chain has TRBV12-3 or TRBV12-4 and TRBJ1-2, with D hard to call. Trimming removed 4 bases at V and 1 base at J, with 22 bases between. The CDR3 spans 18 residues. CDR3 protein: CASSSARSPLADNYGYTF. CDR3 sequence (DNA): TGTGCCAGCAGTTCCGCCCGATCTCCCCTGGCCGATAACTATGGCTACACCTTC.

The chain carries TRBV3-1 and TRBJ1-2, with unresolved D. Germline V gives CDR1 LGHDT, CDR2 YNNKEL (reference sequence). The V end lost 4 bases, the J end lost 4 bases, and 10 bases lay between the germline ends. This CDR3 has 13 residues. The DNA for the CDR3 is TGTGCCAGCAGCCCTGTTGGCGTCTATGGCTACACCTTC. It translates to CASSPVGVYGYTF.

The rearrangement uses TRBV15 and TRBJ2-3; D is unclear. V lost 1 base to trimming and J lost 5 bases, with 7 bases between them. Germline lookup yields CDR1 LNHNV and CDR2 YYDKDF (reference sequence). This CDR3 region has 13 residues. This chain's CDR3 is CATSRGGIDTQYF. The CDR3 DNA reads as TGTGCCACCAGCAGAGGGGGAATAGATACGCAGTATTTT.

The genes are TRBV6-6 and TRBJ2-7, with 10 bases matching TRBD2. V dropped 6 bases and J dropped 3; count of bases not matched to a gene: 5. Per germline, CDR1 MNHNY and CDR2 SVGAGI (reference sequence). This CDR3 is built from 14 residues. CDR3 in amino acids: CASSSSGSRYEQYF. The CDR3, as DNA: TGTGCCAGCAGCTCTAGCGGGAGTCGCTACGAGCAGTACTTC.

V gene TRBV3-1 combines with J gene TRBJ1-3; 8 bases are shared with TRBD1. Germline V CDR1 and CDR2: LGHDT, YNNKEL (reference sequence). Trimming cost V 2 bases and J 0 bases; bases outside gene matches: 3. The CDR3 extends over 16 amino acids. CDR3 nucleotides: TGTGCCAGCAGCCAAACAGGGGGAGGCTCTGGAAACACCATATATTTT. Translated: CASSQTGGGSGNTIYF.

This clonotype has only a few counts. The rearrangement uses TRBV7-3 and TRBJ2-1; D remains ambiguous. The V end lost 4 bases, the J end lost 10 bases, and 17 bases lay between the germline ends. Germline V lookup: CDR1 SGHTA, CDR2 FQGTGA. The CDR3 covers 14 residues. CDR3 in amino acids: CASSSTFSGREQFF. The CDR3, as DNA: TGTGCCAGCAGCTCGACATTTAGTGGTCGGGAGCAGTTCTTC.

This CDR3 is CASSSGVSGPRSQYF. The CDR3 DNA reads as TGTGCCAGCAGCTCGGGGGTCAGCGGCCCAAGGAGCCAGTACTTC. The chain couples TRBV11-2 to TRBJ2-5, with D maybe TRBD2 (6 bases). Germline loops: CDR1 SGHAT, CDR2 FQNNGV. The CDR3 runs to 15 residues. The ends were cut back, 4 bases at V and 10 bases at J, with 22 bases in the middle.

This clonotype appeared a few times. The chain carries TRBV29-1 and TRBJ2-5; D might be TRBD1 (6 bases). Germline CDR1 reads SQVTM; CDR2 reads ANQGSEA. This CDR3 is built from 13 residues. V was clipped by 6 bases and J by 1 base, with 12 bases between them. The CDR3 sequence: CSVHLGAQETQYF. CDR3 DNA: TGCAGCGTCCACCTGGGGGCCCAAGAGACCCAGTACTTC.

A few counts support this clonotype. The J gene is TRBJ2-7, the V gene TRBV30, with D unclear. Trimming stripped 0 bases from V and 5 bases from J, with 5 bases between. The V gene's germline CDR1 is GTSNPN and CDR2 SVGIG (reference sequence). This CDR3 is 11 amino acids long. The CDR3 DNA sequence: TGTGCCTGGAGTGTACGGGACGAGCAGTACTTC. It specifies CAWSVRDEQYF. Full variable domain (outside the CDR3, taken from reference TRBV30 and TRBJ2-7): SQTIHQWPATLVQPVGSPLSLECTVEGTSNPNLYWYRQAAGRGLQLLFYSVGIGQISSEVPQNLSASRPQDRQFILSSKKLLLSDSGFYLCAWSVRDEQYFGPGTRLTVT.

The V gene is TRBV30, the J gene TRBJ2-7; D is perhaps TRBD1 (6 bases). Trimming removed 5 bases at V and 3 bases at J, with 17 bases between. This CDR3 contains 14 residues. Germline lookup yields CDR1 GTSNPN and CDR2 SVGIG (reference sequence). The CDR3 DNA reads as TGTGCCTGGCAACCTGGGAGACAGGACTACGAGCAGTACTTC. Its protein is CAWQPGRQDYEQYF.

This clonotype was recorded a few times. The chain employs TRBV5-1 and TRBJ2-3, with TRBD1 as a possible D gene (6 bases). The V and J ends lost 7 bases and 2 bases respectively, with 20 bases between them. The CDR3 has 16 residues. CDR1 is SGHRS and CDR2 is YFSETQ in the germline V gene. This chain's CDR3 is CASASGTKLNTDTQYF. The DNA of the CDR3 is TGCGCCAGCGCCTCGGGGACAAAACTAAACACAGATACGCAGTATTTT.

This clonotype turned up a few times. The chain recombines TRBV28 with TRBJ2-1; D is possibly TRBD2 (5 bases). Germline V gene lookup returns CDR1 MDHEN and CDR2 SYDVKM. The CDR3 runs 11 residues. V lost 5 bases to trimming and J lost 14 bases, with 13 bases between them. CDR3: CASSRNTGEFF. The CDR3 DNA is TGTGCCAGCAGTAGGAATACCGGGGAGTTCTTC.

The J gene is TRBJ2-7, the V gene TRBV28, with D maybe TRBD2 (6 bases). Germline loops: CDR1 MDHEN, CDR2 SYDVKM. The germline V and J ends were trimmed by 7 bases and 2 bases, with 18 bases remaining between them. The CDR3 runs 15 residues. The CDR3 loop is CASISGGTGAYEQYF. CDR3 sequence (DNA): TGTGCCAGCATATCAGGCGGGACCGGGGCCTACGAGCAGTACTTC.

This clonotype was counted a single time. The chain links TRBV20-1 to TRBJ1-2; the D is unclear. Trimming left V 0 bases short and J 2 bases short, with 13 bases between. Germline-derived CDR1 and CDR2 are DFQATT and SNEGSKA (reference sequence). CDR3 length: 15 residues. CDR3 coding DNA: TGCAGTGCTAGAGACCCCCAACGGAGCAACTATGGCTACACCTTC. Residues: CSARDPQRSNYGYTF.

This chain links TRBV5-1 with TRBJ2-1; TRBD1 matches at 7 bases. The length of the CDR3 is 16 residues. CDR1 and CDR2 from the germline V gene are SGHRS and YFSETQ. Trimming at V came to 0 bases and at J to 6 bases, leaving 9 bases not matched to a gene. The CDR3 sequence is CASSLATGALGNEQFF. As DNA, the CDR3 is TGCGCCAGCAGCTTGGCCACAGGGGCCCTAGGCAATGAGCAGTTCTTC.

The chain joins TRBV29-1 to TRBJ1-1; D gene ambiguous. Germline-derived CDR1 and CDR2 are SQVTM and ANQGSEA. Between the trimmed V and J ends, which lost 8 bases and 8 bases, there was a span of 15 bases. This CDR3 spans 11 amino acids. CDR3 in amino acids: CSSVMVGEAFF. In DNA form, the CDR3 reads TGCAGCTCAGTAATGGTGGGAGAAGCTTTCTTT.

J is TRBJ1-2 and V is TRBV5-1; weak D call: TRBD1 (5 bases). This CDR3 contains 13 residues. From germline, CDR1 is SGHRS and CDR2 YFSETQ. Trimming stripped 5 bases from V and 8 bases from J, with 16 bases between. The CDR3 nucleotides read TGCGCCAGCAGGTCCGTGGGGGGTCTGGGCTACACCTTC. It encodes CASRSVGGLGYTF.

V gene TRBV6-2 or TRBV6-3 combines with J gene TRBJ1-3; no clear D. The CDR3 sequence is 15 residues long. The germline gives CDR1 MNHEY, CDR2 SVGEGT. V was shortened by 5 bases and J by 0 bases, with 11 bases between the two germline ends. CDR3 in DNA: TGTGCCAGCAGTGTGGACGGCTACTCTGGAAACACCATATATTTT. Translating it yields CASSVDGYSGNTIYF.

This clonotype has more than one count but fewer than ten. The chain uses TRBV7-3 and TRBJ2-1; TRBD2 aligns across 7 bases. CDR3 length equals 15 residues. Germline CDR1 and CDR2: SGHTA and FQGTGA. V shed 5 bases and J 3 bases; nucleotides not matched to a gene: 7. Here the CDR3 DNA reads TGTGCCAGCAGCCCTGGGGGGGGAGGCTACAATGAGCAGTTCTTC. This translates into CASSPGGGGYNEQFF.

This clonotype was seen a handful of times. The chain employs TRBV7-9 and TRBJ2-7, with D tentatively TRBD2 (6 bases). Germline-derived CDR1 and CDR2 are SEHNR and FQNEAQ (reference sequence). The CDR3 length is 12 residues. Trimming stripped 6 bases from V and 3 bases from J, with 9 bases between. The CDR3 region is CASSGGNYEQYF. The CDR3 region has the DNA TGTGCCAGCAGTGGCGGGAACTACGAGCAGTACTTC. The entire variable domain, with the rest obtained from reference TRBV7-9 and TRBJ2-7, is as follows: DTGVSQNPRHKITKRGQNVTFRCDPISEHNRLYWYRQTLGQGPEFLTYFQNEAQLEKSRLLSDRFSAERPKGSFSTLEIQRTEQGDSAMYLCASSGGNYEQYFGPGTRLTVT.

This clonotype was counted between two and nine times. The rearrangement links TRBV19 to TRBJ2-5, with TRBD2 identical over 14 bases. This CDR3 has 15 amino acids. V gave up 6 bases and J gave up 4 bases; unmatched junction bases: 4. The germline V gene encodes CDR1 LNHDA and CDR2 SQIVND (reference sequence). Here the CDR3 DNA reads TGTGCCAGTAGGCGCGGGACTAGCGGGGGAGAGACCCAGTACTTC. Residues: CASRRGTSGGETQYF.

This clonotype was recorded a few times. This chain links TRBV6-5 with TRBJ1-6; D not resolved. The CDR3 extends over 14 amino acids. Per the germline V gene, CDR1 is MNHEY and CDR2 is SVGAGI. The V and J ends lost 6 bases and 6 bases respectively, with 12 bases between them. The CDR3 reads CASRGGRINSPLHF. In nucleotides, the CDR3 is TGTGCCAGCAGGGGAGGGCGGATTAATTCACCCCTCCACTTT.

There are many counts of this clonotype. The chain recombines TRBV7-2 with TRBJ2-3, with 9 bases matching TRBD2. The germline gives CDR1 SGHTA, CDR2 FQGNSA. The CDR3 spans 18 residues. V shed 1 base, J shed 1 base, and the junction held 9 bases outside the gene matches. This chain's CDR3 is CASSLDLAGMGGTDTQYF. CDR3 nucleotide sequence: TGTGCCAGCAGCTTAGACCTAGCGGGGATGGGGGGCACAGATACGCAGTATTTT.

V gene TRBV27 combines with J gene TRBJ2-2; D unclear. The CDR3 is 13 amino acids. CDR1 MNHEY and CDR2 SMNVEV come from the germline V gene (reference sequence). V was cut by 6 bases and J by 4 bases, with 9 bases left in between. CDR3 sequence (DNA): TGTGCCAGCAGCCTATTCATCACCGGGGAGCTGTTTTTT. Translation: CASSLFITGELFF.

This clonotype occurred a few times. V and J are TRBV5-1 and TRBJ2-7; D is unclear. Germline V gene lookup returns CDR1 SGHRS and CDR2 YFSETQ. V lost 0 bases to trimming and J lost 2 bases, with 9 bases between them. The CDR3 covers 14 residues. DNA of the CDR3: TGCGCCAGCAGCTTGGAAGGTCACACCTACGAGCAGTACTTC. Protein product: CASSLEGHTYEQYF. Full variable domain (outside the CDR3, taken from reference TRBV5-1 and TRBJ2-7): KAGVTQTPRYLIKTRGQQVTLSCSPISGHRSVSWYQQTPGQGLQFLFEYFSETQRNKGNFPGRFSGRQFSNSRSEMNVSTLELGDSALYLCASSLEGHTYEQYFGPGTRLTVT.